Shown below are 18 T cell receptor beta chains from a single sample sequenced in a study of siplizumab effects on memory and regulatory T cells. The repertoire was sequenced with immunoSEQ multiplex PCR; TCRdb's copy has only in-frame clones and lacks some. The data show 87,000 or so clones, just under 90% seen once. The sequencing input was CD4+ T cells sorted from blood. The receptors originated from a human donor in good health.

This clone was found once. The chain links TRBV20-1 to TRBJ2-1; D ambiguous. The V gene's germline CDR1 is DFQATT and CDR2 SNEGSKA (reference sequence). V lost 4 bases and J 4 bases, leaving 2 bases between the germline ends. The CDR3 is 10 residues long. The CDR3 DNA reads as TGCAGTGCTAAGTACAATGAGCAGTTCTTC. It translates to CSAKYNEQFF.

This clone was counted once. In nucleotides, the CDR3 is TGTGCCAGCAGTGCGGACTTAGGTATTGGCAATGAGCAGTTCTTC. It translates to CASSADLGIGNEQFF. The chain joins TRBV6-4 to TRBJ2-1; D possibly corresponds to TRBD2 (5 bases). The germline V gene encodes CDR1 MRHNA and CDR2 SNTAGT. This CDR3 is built from 15 residues. The V end lost 4 bases, the J end lost 6 bases, and 16 bases lay between the germline ends.

V and J are TRBV29-1 and TRBJ1-2; D is ambiguous. This CDR3 has 18 amino acids. V lost 4 bases and J 0 bases, leaving 24 bases between the germline ends. Germline V gene lookup returns CDR1 SQVTM and CDR2 ANQGSEA. The CDR3: CSVGVEEGPRRANYGYTF. In nucleotides, the CDR3 is TGCAGCGTTGGGGTGGAAGAGGGCCCGAGAAGAGCTAACTATGGCTACACCTTC.

This clone came up a few times. This chain links TRBV28 with TRBJ1-1; 8 bases fit TRBD1. J gave up 2 bases and V 10 bases, and 12 bases lay outside the gene matches. This CDR3 is 15 amino acids long. Germline CDR1 MDHEN, CDR2 SYDVKM. CDR3 coding DNA: TGTGCCACCCTCGGAACCAGGGGGCGCAACACTGAAGCTTTCTTT. It is translated as CATLGTRGRNTEAFF.

Details on this clone: In the same sample, other DNA sequences code for this CDR3. The rearrangement uses TRBV9 and TRBJ1-1; D may be TRBD1 (5 bases). V lost 3 bases, J lost 0 bases, and 9 bases lay in between. Germline assignment: CDR1 SGDLS and CDR2 YYNGEE. The CDR3 has 14 amino acids. CDR3 sequence (DNA): TGTGCCAGCAGCGCGGGGCATATGAACACTGAAGCTTTCTTT. Translation gives CASSAGHMNTEAFF.

The rearrangement links TRBV5-1 to TRBJ2-1, with D possibly called TRBD1 or TRBD2 (5 bases each). Germline V gene sequence: CDR1 SGHRS, CDR2 YFSETQ. V shed 0 bases and J shed 5 bases, with 12 bases lying between them. The CDR3 is made up of 15 amino acids. The CDR3 DNA sequence: TGCGCCAGCAGCTTGGAGGGGACCAGAAACAATGAGCAGTTCTTC. This translates into CASSLEGTRNNEQFF.

This rearrangement joins TRBV10-3 to TRBJ1-5; 8 bases line up with TRBD1. V lost 10 bases, J lost 2 bases, and 10 bases stayed unmatched. The CDR3 spans 15 residues. The V gene's germline CDR1 is ENHRY and CDR2 SYGVKD. This CDR3 is CATAGSGGGNQPQHF. The CDR3 DNA is TGTGCCACCGCGGGATCAGGGGGCGGCAATCAGCCCCAGCATTTT.

CDR3 amino acids: CASSELTGGIAGNTIYF. The CDR3 DNA follows: TGTGCCAGCAGTGAACTGACAGGGGGCATTGCTGGAAACACCATATATTTT. The chain couples TRBV6-1 to TRBJ1-3, with 10 bases lining up with TRBD1. The V segment lost 2 bases and the J segment 2 bases; nucleotides outside the gene matches: 6. This CDR3 is built from 17 residues. Germline V gives CDR1 MNHNS, CDR2 SASEGT.

The CDR3 protein is CASGVSGANVLTF. CDR3 nucleotide sequence: TGTGCTAGTGGTGTCTCTGGGGCCAACGTCCTGACTTTC. This chain joins TRBV12-5 and TRBJ2-6, with D uncertain. Trimming removed 5 bases from V and 0 bases from J, with 2 bases in between. Per germline, CDR1 LGHNT and CDR2 FRNRAP. The CDR3 extends over 13 amino acids.

V gene TRBV5-8 combines with J gene TRBJ2-3; TRBD1 matches at 10 bases. This CDR3 is built from 14 residues. Losses at the gene ends were 4 bases for V and 5 bases for J; bases not matched to a gene: 4. Germline CDR1 and CDR2: SGHTS and YDEGEE. The CDR3: CASSNGTGVDTQYF. CDR3 nucleotides: TGTGCCAGCAGCAACGGGACAGGGGTAGATACGCAGTATTTT. The complete variable domain, with remaining parts taken from reference TRBV5-8 and TRBJ2-3, reads EAGVTQSPTHLIKTRGQQATLRCSPISGHTSVYWYQQALGLGLQFLLWYDEGEERNRGNFPPRFSGRQFPNYSSELNVNALELEDSALYLCASSNGTGVDTQYFGPGTRLTVL.

J is TRBJ2-4 and V is TRBV9; 8 bases are a match to TRBD1. J was trimmed by 0 bases and V by 3 bases; bases with no gene match: 14. The CDR3 runs to 19 residues. CDR1 and CDR2 (germline): SGDLS, YYNGEE. DNA of the CDR3: TGTGCCAGCAGCGAGGGCTCAGGGGGCTTTCTTCTAGCCAAAAACATTCAGTACTTC. Translation: CASSEGSGGFLLAKNIQYF.

The chain combines TRBV28 with TRBJ1-4; D is possibly TRBD1 (5 bases). The CDR3 sequence is 17 residues long. Trimming took off 6 bases at V and 2 bases at J, with 19 bases between the two ends. The germline V gene has CDR1 MDHEN and CDR2 SYDVKM. This CDR3 reads CASSMLGGEFTNEKLFF. CDR3 in DNA: TGTGCCAGCAGCATGCTCGGGGGGGAATTCACTAATGAAAAACTGTTTTTT.

Note on this clone: Distinct nucleotide sequences in the sample also encode this CDR3. This chain joins TRBV18 and TRBJ2-3; D ambiguous. Germline CDR1 KGHSH, CDR2 LQKENI. The CDR3 consists of 11 residues. V lost 3 bases, J lost 6 bases, and 4 bases lay in between. CDR3 DNA sequence: TGTGCCAGCTCACCGTCGGATACGCAGTATTTT. Its translation: CASSPSDTQYF.

The chain couples TRBV28 to TRBJ1-6; unclear D gene. V lost 5 bases to trimming and J lost 5 bases, with 10 bases between them. The CDR3 runs 14 residues. CDR1 is MDHEN, CDR2 SYDVKM, per germline. In DNA, the CDR3 is TGTGCCAGCAGTCCCGGCCTTAATAATTCACCCCTCCACTTT. This codes for CASSPGLNNSPLHF.

V gene TRBV6-1 combines with J gene TRBJ2-1; D remains unclear. The germline V gene encodes CDR1 MNHNS and CDR2 SASEGT. There are 11 residues in the CDR3. Trimming took 10 bases from V and 15 from J, leaving 19 bases between them. The DNA of the CDR3 is TGTGCCATCTCAACTATAGTTTCGGGGTTCTTC. It codes for CAISTIVSGFF.

This sequence joins TRBV7-3 and TRBJ2-5, with TRBD1 matching 8 bases. The CDR3 consists of 15 residues. The germline gives CDR1 SGHTA, CDR2 FQGTGA. J was trimmed by 5 bases and V by 3 bases; bases with no gene match: 8. CDR3: CASSLLGQGHETQYF. CDR3 DNA sequence: TGTGCCAGCAGCTTGCTAGGACAGGGTCATGAGACCCAGTACTTC.

The gene calls are TRBV29-1 and TRBJ2-1; 14 bases are a match to TRBD2. Germline CDR1 and CDR2: SQVTM and ANQGSEA. After removal of 4 bases from V and 7 bases from J, the junction contained 6 bases not matched to a gene. The CDR3 runs 15 residues. The DNA for the CDR3 is TGCAGCGTTGGGACTAGCGGGAGGATTTTGAATGAGCAGTTCTTC. This gives the protein CSVGTSGRILNEQFF.

This rearrangement joins TRBV28 to TRBJ2-7; D remains unclear. With 5 bases removed from V and 4 bases from J, the gap between germline ends came to 6 bases. The CDR3 is made up of 11 amino acids. CDR1 and CDR2 from the germline V gene are MDHEN and SYDVKM. CDR3 sequence (DNA): TGTGCCAGCAGTATCTTATACGAGCAGTACTTC. Translation gives CASSILYEQYF.